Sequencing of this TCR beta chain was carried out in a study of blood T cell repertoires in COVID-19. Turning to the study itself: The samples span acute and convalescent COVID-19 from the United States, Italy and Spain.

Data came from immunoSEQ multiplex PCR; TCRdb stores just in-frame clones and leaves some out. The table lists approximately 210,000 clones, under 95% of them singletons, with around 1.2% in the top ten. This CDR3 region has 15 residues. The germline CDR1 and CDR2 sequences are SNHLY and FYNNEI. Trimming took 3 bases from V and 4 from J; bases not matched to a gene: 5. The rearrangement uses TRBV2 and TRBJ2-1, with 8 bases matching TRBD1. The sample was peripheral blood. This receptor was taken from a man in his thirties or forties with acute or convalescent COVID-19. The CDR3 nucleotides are TGTGCCAGCAGTGACCCGGGACAGGTGTACAATGAGCAGTTCTTC. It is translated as CASSDPGQVYNEQFF.